This T cell receptor beta chain was captured by sequencing in a study of shared clonotypes between healthy human individuals. HIV-negative, healthy adults without recent acute infections or vaccinations were the donors. The ends were cut back, 0 bases at V and 3 bases at J, with 10 bases in the middle. The CDR3 contains 14 residues. Germline-derived CDR1 and CDR2 are SGHTS and YDEGEE. Using immunoSEQ multiplex PCR, the repertoire was profiled, and TCRdb retains in-frame clones only, with some absent. The table records over 95,000 clones, less than 60% of them present only once. This chain links TRBV5-8 with TRBJ2-7; D is uncertain. This clonotype was sampled from a woman aged 40 to 50 in good health. Some clones in this sample may be carry-over from other donors' samples. Sequencing was performed on PBMCs. CDR3 DNA sequence: TGTGCCAGCAGCTTGGAACTTTCAATCTACGAGCAGTACTTC. Its protein product is CASSLELSIYEQYF. The whole variable domain, remainder taken from reference TRBV5-8 and TRBJ2-7, is EAGVTQSPTHLIKTRGQQATLRCSPISGHTSVYWYQQALGLGLQFLLWYDEGEERNRGNFPPRFSGRQFPNYSSELNVNALELEDSALYLCASSLELSIYEQYFGPGTRLTVT.